Below, 5 T cell receptor beta chains from the same sample are listed, as sequenced in a study of T cell changes during pregnancy in multiple sclerosis. Repertoires were generated with immunoSEQ multiplex PCR, while TCRdb's copy carries only in-frame clones and drops some. Of about 59,000 clones in the sample, 93% are singletons; the top ten hold approximately 0.35%. The source was CD4+ T cells from peripheral blood mononuclear cells, collected before pregnancy. The receptor set was obtained from a female donor with multiple sclerosis, enrolled in a pregnancy study.

This sequence joins TRBV7-2 and TRBJ2-7; no clear D. CDR1 is SGHTA, CDR2 FQGNSA, per germline. The ends were cut back, 4 bases at V and 0 bases at J, with 4 bases in the middle. The CDR3 runs to 12 residues. In nucleotides, the CDR3 is TGTGCCAGCAGCTCCAACTCCTACGAGCAGTACTTC. This encodes CASSSNSYEQYF.

As concerns this clone: Other DNA sequences in the sample encode the same CDR3. The chain employs TRBV28 and TRBJ1-2, with D perhaps matching TRBD1 (6 bases). Per the germline V gene, CDR1 is MDHEN and CDR2 is SYDVKM. The CDR3 length is 13 residues. Trimming stripped 8 bases from V and 2 bases from J, with 12 bases between. The CDR3 DNA reads TGTGCCAGCGAAGGCAGGGGAAACTATGGCTACACCTTC. Its translation: CASEGRGNYGYTF.

The genes are TRBV6-6 and TRBJ1-2, with D maybe TRBD1 (6 bases). V gave up 3 bases and J gave up 1 base, with 9 bases separating them. The CDR3 consists of 14 residues. Germline CDR1 reads MNHNY; CDR2 reads SVGAGI (reference sequence). The CDR3 bases are TGTGCCAGCAGTTATAACAGGGATAACTATGGCTACACCTTC. It specifies CASSYNRDNYGYTF.

In its sample, this clone was seen once. The chain links TRBV7-9 to TRBJ2-7, with D perhaps matching TRBD2 (6 bases). This CDR3 is 15 amino acids long. V was shortened by 1 base and J by 5 bases, with 15 bases between the two germline ends. Looked up from germline, CDR1 is SEHNR and CDR2 is FQNEAQ (reference sequence). The CDR3 DNA is TGTGCCAGCAGCTTAGGCGGAGGGCCCAGGAACGAGCAGTACTTC. Translating gives CASSLGGGPRNEQYF.

The chain links TRBV29-1 to TRBJ2-2, with D perhaps matching TRBD2 (5 bases). The CDR3 covers 13 residues. V was shortened by 4 bases and J by 4 bases, with 10 bases between the two germline ends. Germline CDR1 SQVTM, CDR2 ANQGSEA. The CDR3 sequence is CSVGARATGELFF. CDR3 bases: TGCAGCGTTGGGGCGCGGGCCACCGGGGAGCTGTTTTTT.